One and the same sample provided the 21 T cell receptor beta chains below, sequenced in a study of cytomegalovirus exposure and HLA in healthy donors. It was with 60 Vbeta and 13 Jbeta primers that the PCR ran. Assay used: immunoSEQ multiplex PCR; TCRdb lists only in-frame clones, some missing. The sample yields some 140,000 clones, 80% seen once. The sequencing sample was made of PBMCs. These receptors came from a man aged 25 to 40 in good health.

The gene calls are TRBV9 and TRBJ1-2; no clear D gene. Trimming removed 0 bases from V and 0 bases from J, with 3 bases in between. CDR1 and CDR2 (germline): SGDLS, YYNGEE. The CDR3 has 13 amino acids. CDR3 in amino acids: CASSVASNYGYTF. Written as DNA, the CDR3 is TGTGCCAGCAGCGTAGCCTCTAACTATGGCTACACCTTC.

This clone was seen only a few times. The chain links TRBV29-1 to TRBJ2-2, with TRBD2 matching over 10 bases. The trim removed 0 bases at V and 7 bases at J, leaving 8 bases unmatched. Per the germline V gene, CDR1 is SQVTM and CDR2 is ANQGSEA. The CDR3 is 16 residues long. This CDR3 reads CSVEDTSGKKGGELFF. CDR3 in DNA: TGCAGCGTTGAAGATACTAGCGGGAAGAAGGGCGGGGAGCTGTTTTTT.

The V call is TRBV2, the J call TRBJ2-7; D uncertain. In germline, CDR1 is SNHLY, CDR2 FYNNEI. Between the trimmed V and J ends, which lost 6 bases and 2 bases, there was a span of 8 bases. This CDR3 comprises 12 residues. CDR3 in DNA: TGTGCCAGCAGACAGATTCCCTACGAGCAGTACTTC. Amino acid sequence: CASRQIPYEQYF.

The count of this clone is one. One junction end disagrees with the germline gene, perhaps due to a read error. The chain carries TRBV7-9 and TRBJ2-1; 13 nucleotides align to TRBD2. The CDR3 has 15 residues. Germline V lookup: CDR1 SEHNR, CDR2 FQNEAQ (reference sequence). The CDR3 DNA reads as TGTTCCAGCAGCTTACTAGCGGGAGGGTATGGTGAGCAGTTCTTC. Translated: CSSSLLAGGYGEQFF. Complete variable domain (other parts from reference TRBV7-9 and TRBJ2-1): DTGVSQNPRHKITKRGQNVTFRCDPISEHNRLYWYRQTLGQGPEFLTYFQNEAQLEKSRLLSDRFSAERPKGSFSTLEIQRTEQGDSAMYLCSSSLLAGGYGEQFFGPGTRLTVL.

CDR3 nucleotide sequence: TGTGCCAGCTCGGGACAGGCCGATGAAGCTTTCTTT. Its translation: CASSGQADEAFF. V and J are TRBV18 and TRBJ1-1; 8 bases are a match to TRBD1. Germline V lookup: CDR1 KGHSH, CDR2 LQKENI. Losses at the gene ends were 6 bases for V and 7 bases for J; bases not matched to a gene: 4. The CDR3 is made up of 12 amino acids. Drawing the rest from reference TRBV18 and TRBJ1-1, the complete variable domain is NAGVMQNPRHLVRRRGQEARLRCSPMKGHSHVYWYRQLPEEGLKFMVYLQKENIIDESGMPKERFSAEFPKEGPSILRIQQVVRGDSAAYFCASSGQADEAFFGQGTRLTVV.

J is TRBJ2-1 and V is TRBV11-2, with 14 bases that match TRBD2. V gave up 3 bases and J gave up 6 bases; unmatched junction bases: 4. The CDR3 is 16 amino acids. Germline CDR1 SGHAT, CDR2 FQNNGV. The CDR3 coding sequence is TGTGCCAGCAGCTTCGGGACTAGCGGGAGCTCCAATGAGCAGTTCTTC. Protein sequence: CASSFGTSGSSNEQFF.

The rearrangement uses TRBV9 and TRBJ2-2, with D possibly being TRBD1 (6 bases). Germline lookup yields CDR1 SGDLS and CDR2 YYNGEE. This CDR3 contains 17 residues. The V end was cut by 4 bases, the J end by 3 bases, with 19 bases between. The CDR3 DNA is TGTGCCAGCAGCCATCAATATAGGGACACCGACACCGGGGAGCTGTTTTTT. It codes for CASSHQYRDTDTGELFF.

The sample holds one count of this clone. The rearrangement joins TRBV27 to TRBJ2-5, with 7 bases that match TRBD2. The CDR3 is made up of 13 amino acids. Germline CDR1 and CDR2: MNHEY and SMNVEV (reference sequence). J lost 5 bases, V lost 8 bases, and 8 bases had no gene match. The CDR3 region is CASGRATVETQYF. The CDR3 region has the DNA TGTGCCAGCGGGAGGGCCACCGTGGAGACCCAGTACTTC.

This clone has only a few counts. V is TRBV2 and J is TRBJ2-7, with D tentatively TRBD2 (5 bases). CDR1 is SNHLY, CDR2 FYNNEI, per germline. Trimming stripped 1 base from V and 1 base from J, with 8 bases between. This CDR3 region has 14 residues. The CDR3 loop is CASSEEGGSYEQYF. Written as DNA, the CDR3 is TGTGCCAGCAGTGAAGAAGGCGGGTCCTACGAGCAGTACTTC.

The V gene is TRBV6-5, the J gene TRBJ1-5; the D is unclear. Germline CDR1 is MNHEY and CDR2 is SVGAGI. This CDR3 has 15 residues. The V gene lost 2 bases and the J gene lost 3 bases, with 11 bases spanning the gap. CDR3 nucleotide sequence: TGTGCCAGCAGTTACCCTGACGGAGCCAATCAGCCCCAGCATTTT. Amino acid sequence: CASSYPDGANQPQHF.

This clone appeared a few times. This chain links TRBV7-3 with TRBJ2-5; 9 bases fit TRBD1. The CDR3 has 17 amino acids. The germline gives CDR1 SGHTA, CDR2 FQGTGA. J lost 2 bases, V lost 0 bases, and 7 bases had no gene match. CDR3 protein: CASSLTSGTGPQETQYF. In nucleotides, the CDR3 is TGTGCCAGCAGCTTAACCTCCGGGACAGGGCCGCAAGAGACCCAGTACTTC.

In this sample, this clone turned up a few times. The V gene is TRBV6-6, the J gene TRBJ1-2, with 8 bases that match TRBD1. The CDR3 is 16 residues long. CDR1 MNHNY and CDR2 SVGAGI come from the germline V gene (reference sequence). The J segment lost 5 bases and the V segment lost 2 bases, leaving 10 bases of the junction unmatched. The CDR3 region is CASSYPRGTGVYGYTF. The CDR3 DNA follows: TGTGCCAGCAGTTACCCAAGGGGGACAGGCGTATATGGCTACACCTTC.

The genes are TRBV9 and TRBJ2-1; 11 nucleotides line up with TRBD2. Germline V gives CDR1 SGDLS, CDR2 YYNGEE. The CDR3 is 14 amino acids. Unmatched junction bases numbered 4, after V lost 4 bases and J lost 7 bases. CDR3 DNA: TGTGCCAGCAGCCTAGCGGGGGGCATGAATGAGCAGTTCTTC. It encodes CASSLAGGMNEQFF.

This clone was counted once. In DNA form, the CDR3 reads TGTGCCAGCAGCTTAATAGGCGGGAGCTCCTACAATGAGCAGTTCTTC. It is translated as CASSLIGGSSYNEQFF. The J gene is TRBJ2-1, the V gene TRBV7-3, with 7 positions matching TRBD2. The CDR3 spans 16 residues. Germline V gene lookup returns CDR1 SGHTA and CDR2 FQGTGA. J gave up 0 bases and V 1 base, and 3 bases lay outside the gene matches. Complete variable domain (other parts from reference TRBV7-3 and TRBJ2-1): GAGVSQTPSNKVTEKGKYVELRCDPISGHTALYWYRQSLGQGPEFLIYFQGTGAADDSGLPNDRFFAVRPEGSVSTLKIQRTERGDSAVYLCASSLIGGSSYNEQFFGPGTRLTVL.

The chain combines TRBV7-6 with TRBJ1-1; D uncertain. V lost 2 bases to trimming and J lost 2 bases, with 9 bases between them. In germline, CDR1 is SGHVS, CDR2 FNYEAQ. CDR3 length equals 14 residues. The CDR3 nucleotides read TGTGCCAGCAGCTTAACAGATAGAAACACTGAAGCTTTCTTT. Its translation is CASSLTDRNTEAFF.

This clone was recorded once. The CDR3 spells CASSLAPRTGTGLNEQFF. The CDR3 DNA reads as TGTGCCAGCAGCTTAGCCCCCAGAACCGGGACAGGTTTAAATGAGCAGTTCTTC. J is TRBJ2-1 and V is TRBV7-8, with TRBD1 identical over 8 bases. The CDR3 covers 18 residues. V shed 0 bases, J shed 7 bases, and the junction held 14 bases outside the gene matches. CDR1 is SGHVS and CDR2 is FQNEAQ in the germline V gene. Full variable domain (remainder filled in from reference TRBV7-8 and TRBJ2-1): GAGVSQSPRYKVAKRGQDVALRCDPISGHVSLFWYQQALGQGPEFLTYFQNEAQLDKSGLPSDRFFAERPEGSVSTLKIQRTQQEDSAVYLCASSLAPRTGTGLNEQFFGPGTRLTVL.

V gene TRBV7-8 combines with J gene TRBJ1-1; 8 positions match TRBD1. Germline V lookup: CDR1 SGHVS, CDR2 FQNEAQ. The CDR3 has 15 residues. The V gene end was trimmed by 5 bases and the J gene end by 8 bases; junction bases not matched to a gene: 13. CDR3 region: CASSVRQGSGREAFF. In DNA form, the CDR3 reads TGTGCCAGCAGCGTACGACAGGGGTCTGGTCGCGAAGCTTTCTTT.

This rearrangement joins TRBV9 to TRBJ2-2; TRBD2 might be the D (6 bases). Trimming removed 5 bases from V and 4 bases from J, with 15 bases in between. The CDR3 runs to 15 residues. The germline V gene encodes CDR1 SGDLS and CDR2 YYNGEE. CDR3 region: CASRRGGGSTGELFF. CDR3 DNA: TGTGCCAGCAGGAGGGGAGGCGGCAGCACCGGGGAGCTGTTTTTT.

This chain joins TRBV10-3 and TRBJ1-1, with 7 bases aligning to TRBD1. This CDR3 is 15 amino acids long. CDR1 and CDR2 (germline): ENHRY, SYGVKD. Trimming cost V 3 bases and J 1 base; bases outside gene matches: 5. CDR3 sequence: CAISDSDRSNTEAFF. In DNA, the CDR3 is TGTGCCATCAGTGACTCGGACAGGTCGAACACTGAAGCTTTCTTT.

The V and J genes are TRBV7-2 and TRBJ2-3; possible D gene TRBD2, 5 bases. The CDR3 contains 14 residues. Germline loops: CDR1 SGHTA, CDR2 FQGNSA. The V gene lost 3 bases and the J gene lost 3 bases, with 10 bases spanning the gap. CDR3 in amino acids: CASSFPRRTDTQYF. The CDR3 DNA sequence: TGTGCCAGCAGCTTCCCGCGGAGGACAGATACGCAGTATTTT.

CDR3 sequence: CASSLISGPSYEQYF. The CDR3 nucleotides read TGTGCCAGCAGTTTGATTAGCGGGCCCTCCTACGAGCAGTACTTC. This chain links TRBV6-5 with TRBJ2-7, with 7 bases that match TRBD2. The CDR3 spans 15 residues. V was pared by 4 bases and J by 0 bases, with 6 bases of the junction left unmatched. Germline CDR1 is MNHEY and CDR2 is SVGAGI.